These 19 T cell receptor beta chains came from one sample sequenced in a study of tumor and adjacent non-tumor tissue in lung cancer. Three rounds of nested PCR, following a modified ARM-PCR protocol, produced the TCRbeta library. From the multiplex PCR reads, TCRdb called clonotypes with MiXCR, one entry per CDR3 protein. In the table there are 60,000 to 90,000 distinct CDR3 sequences, about three quarters of which are singletons. The template was RNA from unsorted bulk tissue. The sample comprised lung tumor tissue. Receptors were obtained from a woman aged 50 to 65 with non-small cell lung cancer.

This clonotype appeared a single time. In this CDR3 the conserved last residue, phenylalanine or tryptophan, is missing, so a read error is likely. The chain carries TRBV11-2 and TRBJ1-2; TRBD1 matches 7 bases. Germline lookup yields CDR1 SGHAT and CDR2 FQNNGV. This CDR3 spans 16 amino acids. CDR3 loop: CARSLGPSGTAYGYTL. The CDR3, as DNA: TGTGCCAGGAGCTTAGGCCCCTCCGGGACAGCATATGGCTACACCTTA.

This chain joins TRBV6-1 and TRBJ2-3, with 9 bases lining up with TRBD2. The CDR3 extends over 16 amino acids. The germline V gene encodes CDR1 MNHNS and CDR2 SASEGT. The CDR3 sequence: CAGSETLAGERDTQYF. DNA for the CDR3: TGTGCAGGCAGTGAGACCTTAGCGGGAGAGCGCGATACGCAGTATTTT.

On this clonotype: The germline gene is not matched at one end of the junction; a read error may be the cause. This rearrangement joins TRBV6-5 to TRBJ2-7; 8 positions agree with TRBD2. Germline CDR1 MNHEY, CDR2 SVGAGI. This CDR3 has 16 amino acids. As DNA, the CDR3 is TGTGCGAGCAGTTACTCAGGGACTAGAGGGCTGGGGGAGCAGAACTTC. It is translated as CASSYSGTRGLGEQNF.

This clonotype appeared once. One junction end does not reproduce the germline sequence, and a read error may be involved. The gene calls are TRBV6-5 and TRBJ1-6; D perhaps matches TRBD1 (5 bases). Germline V gives CDR1 MNHEY, CDR2 SVGAGI. The CDR3 consists of 17 residues. CDR3 DNA sequence: TGTGCCAGCAATTACTCGAGAAGGGGTTGGGAAAATTCACCCTTCCACTTT. The encoded protein is CASNYSRRGWENSPFHF.

This chain connects TRBV20-1 to TRBJ2-1; 8 nucleotides match TRBD2. This CDR3 spans 13 amino acids. Germline CDR1 and CDR2: DFQATT and SNEGSKA (reference sequence). Trimming cost V 7 bases and J 8 bases; bases outside gene matches: 10. CDR3 coding DNA: TGCAGTGTCAGGATGCGGGAGGCTGATGAGCAGTTCTTC. This codes for CSVRMREADEQFF.

On this clonotype itself: A much larger clone differs from this one at a single base, so this may be a read error. The final CDR3 position lacks the conserved phenylalanine or tryptophan, pointing to a likely read error. The V call is TRBV30, the J call TRBJ1-3; D may be TRBD1 (5 bases). The ends were cut back, 3 bases at V and 2 bases at J, with 11 bases in the middle. This CDR3 contains 14 residues. Germline CDR1 GTSNPN, CDR2 SVGIG (reference sequence). CDR3 protein: CAWSQGATGNTIYL. CDR3 DNA sequence: TGTGCCTGGAGCCAGGGAGCCACTGGAAACACCATATATCTT.

Points on this clonotype: The germline gene is not matched at one end of the junction; a read error may be the cause. The V call is TRBV12-3 or TRBV12-4, the J call TRBJ1-5, with D unresolved. This CDR3 is built from 13 residues. CDR3 nucleotides: TGTGTCAGCAGTTTCATGAGGGATCAGTCCCAGCATTTT. As protein: CVSSFMRDQSQHF.

A remark on this clonotype: Compared with germline, one end of the junction differs, possibly owing to a read error. The chain has TRBV11-2 and TRBJ2-7; 7 bases map to TRBD1. This CDR3 is 12 amino acids long. Per the germline V gene, CDR1 is SGHAT and CDR2 is FQNNGV. This CDR3 reads CVSGTTGFEQYF. Written as DNA, the CDR3 is TGTGTCAGCGGCACGACAGGGTTCGAGCAGTACTTC. Based on the CDR3 plus reference TRBV11-2 and TRBJ2-7, the full variable domain is EAGVAQSPRYKIIEKRQSVAFWCNPISGHATLYWYQQILGQGPKLLIQFQNNGVVDDSQLPKDRFSAERLKGVDSTLKIQPAKLEDSAVYLCVSGTTGFEQYFGPGTRLTVT.

This clonotype was seen a handful of times. V is TRBV20-1 and J is TRBJ2-1; TRBD1 or TRBD2 may be the D gene (5 bases each). Germline CDR1 reads DFQATT; CDR2 reads SNEGSKA (reference sequence). This CDR3 comprises 13 residues. Trimming shortened V by 4 bases and J by 15 bases, and 22 bases separated the two germline ends. CDR3 DNA sequence: TGCAGTGCTACTGCCCTCTTGGGGACCCTAGCGTTCTTC. It encodes CSATALLGTLAFF.

V usage is TRBV6-5 and J usage is TRBJ2-6, with D perhaps TRBD1 or TRBD2 (6 bases each). Trimming stripped 6 bases from V and 11 bases from J, with 20 bases between. This CDR3 comprises 15 residues. Per germline, CDR1 MNHEY and CDR2 SVGAGI. The DNA of the CDR3 is TGTGCCAGCAGGTGGAGGGGGTCTGGGGTCTACGTCCTGACTTTC. Protein product: CASRWRGSGVYVLTF.

The V and J genes are TRBV20-1 and TRBJ2-1; TRBD1 aligns across 10 bases. Germline values: CDR1 DFQATT, CDR2 SNEGSKA (reference sequence). The V and J ends lost 3 bases and 9 bases, in that order; junction bases with no gene match: 8. CDR3 length equals 14 residues. The CDR3 DNA reads TGCAGTGCTAGGACCATGACAGGGGGCATTGAGCAGTTCTTC. It encodes CSARTMTGGIEQFF.

CDR3 loop: CASSVGFVDYSGNTIYF. The CDR3 coding sequence is TGTGCCAGCAGCGTGGGCTTCGTGGATTACTCTGGAAACACCATATATTTT. The chain links TRBV9 to TRBJ1-3; D gene ambiguous. The length of the CDR3 is 17 residues. Trimming removed 2 bases at V and 0 bases at J, with 15 bases between. Looked up from germline, CDR1 is SGDLS and CDR2 is YYNGEE.

This clonotype was counted ten times or more. The chain joins TRBV20-1 to TRBJ1-6; D is ambiguous. This CDR3 spans 13 amino acids. Germline V CDR1 and CDR2: DFQATT, SNEGSKA (reference sequence). The V end lost 6 bases, the J end lost 7 bases, and 13 bases lay between the germline ends. CDR3: CSAFERLNSPLHF. CDR3 in DNA: TGCAGTGCGTTCGAACGGTTAAATTCACCCCTCCACTTT.

About this clonotype: At one end the junction does not follow the germline gene, possibly because of a read error. J is TRBJ2-2 and V is TRBV6-2 or TRBV6-3; D possibly uses TRBD1 or TRBD2 (5 bases each). Germline V CDR1 and CDR2: MNHEY, SVGEGT. This CDR3 contains 16 residues. CDR3 amino acids: CTSGRLGHMLTGELFF. The CDR3 nucleotides are TGTACCAGCGGTCGCCTTGGACACATGCTAACCGGGGAGCTGTTTTTT.

This clonotype was counted a single time. This CDR3 fails to terminate in the conserved phenylalanine or tryptophan, so it likely reflects a read error. V and J are TRBV6-5 and TRBJ1-5; 7 bases align to TRBD1. This CDR3 has 14 residues. Germline CDR1 reads MNHEY; CDR2 reads SVGAGI. The chain's CDR3 is CVSSYNRGNRPQHL. As DNA, the CDR3 is TGTGTCAGCAGTTACAACAGGGGCAATCGGCCCCAGCATCTT.

The count of this clonotype is one. A much larger clonotype is one base distant, so this may be a read error. The rearrangement uses TRBV28 and TRBJ2-5; 8 positions agree with TRBD1. The germline V gene encodes CDR1 MDHEN and CDR2 SYDVKM. The CDR3 runs 15 residues. The CDR3 sequence is CASSAGDRGFETHYF. The CDR3 DNA reads TGTGCCAGCAGTGCCGGCGACAGGGGTTTCGAGACCCATTACTTC.

As to this clonotype: A much larger clone lies a single base off, so this may be a read error. In nucleotides, the CDR3 is TGTGCCAGCAGTGATGGATCCCCCCGCATTTATGGCTACACCTTC. The encoded protein is CASSDGSPRIYGYTF. The chain has TRBV2 and TRBJ1-2; D ambiguous. CDR1 and CDR2 (germline): SNHLY, FYNNEI. The CDR3 has 15 amino acids. V shed 3 bases and J shed 5 bases, with 16 bases lying between them.

With regard to this clonotype: One end of the junction does not line up with germline, which may come from a read error. The V and J genes are TRBV6-5 and TRBJ2-5; D may correspond to TRBD1 or TRBD2 (5 bases each). This CDR3 comprises 13 residues. Germline V gene data show CDR1 as MNHEY and CDR2 as SVGAGI. Here the CDR3 reads CAISYDVRGAQYF. The CDR3 bases are TGTGCCATCAGTTACGACGTGAGAGGGGCCCAGTACTTC.

This chain connects TRBV12-3 or TRBV12-4 to TRBJ1-1, with D perhaps TRBD1 (6 bases). V lost 7 bases to trimming and J lost 6 bases, with 18 bases between them. The CDR3 length is 14 residues. CDR3 residues: CASISGLGGSEAFF. In DNA, the CDR3 is TGTGCCAGCATCTCTGGGCTTGGGGGCTCTGAAGCTTTCTTT.